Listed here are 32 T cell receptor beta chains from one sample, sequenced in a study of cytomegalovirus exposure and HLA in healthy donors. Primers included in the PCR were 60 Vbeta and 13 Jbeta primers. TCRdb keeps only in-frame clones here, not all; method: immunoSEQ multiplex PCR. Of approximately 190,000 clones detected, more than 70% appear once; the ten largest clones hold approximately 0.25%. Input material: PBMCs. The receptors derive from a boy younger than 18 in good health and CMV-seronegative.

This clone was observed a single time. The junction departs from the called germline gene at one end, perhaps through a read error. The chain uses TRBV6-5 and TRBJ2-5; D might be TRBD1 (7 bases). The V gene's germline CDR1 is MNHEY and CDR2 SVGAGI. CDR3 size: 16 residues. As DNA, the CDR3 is TGTGCCGGCAGTTACAGGAGGGGGCTGGGTTTGGAGACCCAGTACTTC. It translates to CAGSYRRGLGLETQYF.

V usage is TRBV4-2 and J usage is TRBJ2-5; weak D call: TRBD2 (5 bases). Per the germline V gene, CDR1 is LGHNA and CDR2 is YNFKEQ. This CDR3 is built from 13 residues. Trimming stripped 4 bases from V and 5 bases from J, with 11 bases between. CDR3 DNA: TGTGCCAGCAGCCTCTCTAGCTCTGAGACCCAGTACTTC. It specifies CASSLSSSETQYF.

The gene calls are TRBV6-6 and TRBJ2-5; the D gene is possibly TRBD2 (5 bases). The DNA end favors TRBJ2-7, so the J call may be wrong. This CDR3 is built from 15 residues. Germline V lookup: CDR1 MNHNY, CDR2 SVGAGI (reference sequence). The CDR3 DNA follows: TGTGCCAGCAGTTACTCCCCTAGCTCCCCATACGAGCAGTACTTC. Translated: CASSYSPSSPYEQYF.

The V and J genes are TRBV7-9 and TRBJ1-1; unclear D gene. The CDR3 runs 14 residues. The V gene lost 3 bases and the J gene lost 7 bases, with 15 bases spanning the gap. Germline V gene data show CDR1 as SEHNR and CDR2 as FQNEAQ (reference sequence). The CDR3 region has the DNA TGTGCCAGCAGCTTTTTCGGGGTGGGCGGTGAAGCTTTCTTT. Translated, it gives CASSFFGVGGEAFF.

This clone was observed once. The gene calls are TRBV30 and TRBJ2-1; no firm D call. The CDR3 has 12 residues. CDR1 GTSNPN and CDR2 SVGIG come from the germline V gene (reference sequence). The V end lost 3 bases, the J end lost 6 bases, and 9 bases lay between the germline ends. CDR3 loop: CAWRSGPNEQFF. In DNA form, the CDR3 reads TGTGCCTGGAGGTCTGGCCCCAATGAGCAGTTCTTC.

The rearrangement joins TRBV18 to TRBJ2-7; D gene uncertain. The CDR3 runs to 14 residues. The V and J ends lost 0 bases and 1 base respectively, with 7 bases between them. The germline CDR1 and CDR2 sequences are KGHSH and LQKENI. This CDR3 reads CASSPPRQSYEQYF. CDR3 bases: TGTGCCAGCTCACCACCGAGGCAGTCCTACGAGCAGTACTTC.

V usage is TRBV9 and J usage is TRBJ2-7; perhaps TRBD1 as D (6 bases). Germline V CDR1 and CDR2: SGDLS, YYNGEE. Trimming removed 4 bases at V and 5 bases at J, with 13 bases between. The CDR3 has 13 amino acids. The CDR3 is CASSPRTVNEQYF. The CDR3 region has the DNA TGTGCCAGCAGCCCAAGGACAGTGAACGAGCAGTACTTC.

The CDR3 is CASGADFPNTIYF. Here the CDR3 DNA reads TGCGCCAGCGGGGCAGATTTTCCAAACACCATATATTTT. The V call is TRBV5-1, the J call TRBJ1-3; TRBD1 is a possible D gene (5 bases). Germline values: CDR1 SGHRS, CDR2 YFSETQ. V dropped 7 bases and J dropped 6 bases, with 14 bases sitting between them. This CDR3 has 13 amino acids.

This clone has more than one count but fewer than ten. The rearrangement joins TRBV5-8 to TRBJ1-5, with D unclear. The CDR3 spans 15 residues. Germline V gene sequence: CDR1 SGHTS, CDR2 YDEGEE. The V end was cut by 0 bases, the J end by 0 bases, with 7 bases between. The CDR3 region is CASSLAFVSNQPQHF. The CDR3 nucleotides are TGTGCCAGCAGCTTGGCCTTCGTTAGCAATCAGCCCCAGCATTTT.

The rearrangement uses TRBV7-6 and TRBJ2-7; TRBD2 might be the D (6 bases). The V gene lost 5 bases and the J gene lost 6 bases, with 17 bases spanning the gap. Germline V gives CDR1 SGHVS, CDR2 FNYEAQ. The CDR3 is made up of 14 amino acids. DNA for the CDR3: TGTGCCAGCAGCCCCGGGGGACCGCTCTCCGAGCAGTACTTC. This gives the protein CASSPGGPLSEQYF.

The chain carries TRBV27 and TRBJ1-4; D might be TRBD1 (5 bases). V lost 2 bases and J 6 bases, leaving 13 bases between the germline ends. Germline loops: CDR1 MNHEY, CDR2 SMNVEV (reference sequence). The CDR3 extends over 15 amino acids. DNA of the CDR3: TGTGCCAGCAGTTTACAGGGAACAGGAGATGAAAAACTGTTTTTT. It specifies CASSLQGTGDEKLFF.

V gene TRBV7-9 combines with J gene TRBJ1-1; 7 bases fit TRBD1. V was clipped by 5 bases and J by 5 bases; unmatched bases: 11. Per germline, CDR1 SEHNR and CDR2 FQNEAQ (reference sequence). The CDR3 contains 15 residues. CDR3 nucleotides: TGTGCCAGCAGCCCAGTGGTCACAGGGGCAACTGAAGCTTTCTTT. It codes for CASSPVVTGATEAFF. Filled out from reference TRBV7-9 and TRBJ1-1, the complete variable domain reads DTGVSQNPRHKITKRGQNVTFRCDPISEHNRLYWYRQTLGQGPEFLTYFQNEAQLEKSRLLSDRFSAERPKGSFSTLEIQRTEQGDSAMYLCASSPVVTGATEAFFGQGTRLTVV.

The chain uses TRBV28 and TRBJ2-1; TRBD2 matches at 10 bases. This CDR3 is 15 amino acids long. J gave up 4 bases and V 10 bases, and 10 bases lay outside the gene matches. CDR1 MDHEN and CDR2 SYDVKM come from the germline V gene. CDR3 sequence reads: CATCLRTSGYNEQFF. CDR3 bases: TGTGCCACCTGCCTTCGGACTAGCGGATACAATGAGCAGTTCTTC.

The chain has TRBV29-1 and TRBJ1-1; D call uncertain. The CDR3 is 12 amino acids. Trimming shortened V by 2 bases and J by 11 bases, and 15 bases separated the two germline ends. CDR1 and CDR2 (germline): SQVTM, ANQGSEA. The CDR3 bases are TGCAGCGTTGAAACACCGGGTTCAAGGGCTTTCTTT. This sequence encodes CSVETPGSRAFF.

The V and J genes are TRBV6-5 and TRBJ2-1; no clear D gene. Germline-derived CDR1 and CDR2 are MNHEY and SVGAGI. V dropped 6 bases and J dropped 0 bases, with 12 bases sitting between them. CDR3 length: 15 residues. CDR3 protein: CASSKDLSSYNEQFF. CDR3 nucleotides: TGTGCCAGCAGCAAAGACTTAAGCTCCTACAATGAGCAGTTCTTC.

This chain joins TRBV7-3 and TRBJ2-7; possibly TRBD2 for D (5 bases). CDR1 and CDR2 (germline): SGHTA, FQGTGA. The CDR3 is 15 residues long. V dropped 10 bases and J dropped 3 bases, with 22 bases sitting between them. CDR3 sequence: CAILSRATEDYEQYF. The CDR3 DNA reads TGTGCCATTCTTAGCCGGGCCACGGAGGACTACGAGCAGTACTTC.

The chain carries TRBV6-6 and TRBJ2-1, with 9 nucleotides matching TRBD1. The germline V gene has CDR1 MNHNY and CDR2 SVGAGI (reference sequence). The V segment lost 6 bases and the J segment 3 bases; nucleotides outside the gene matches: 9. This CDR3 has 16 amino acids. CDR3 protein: CASSQTGQGDYNEQFF. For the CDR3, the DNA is TGTGCCAGCAGCCAAACGGGACAGGGAGACTACAATGAGCAGTTCTTC.

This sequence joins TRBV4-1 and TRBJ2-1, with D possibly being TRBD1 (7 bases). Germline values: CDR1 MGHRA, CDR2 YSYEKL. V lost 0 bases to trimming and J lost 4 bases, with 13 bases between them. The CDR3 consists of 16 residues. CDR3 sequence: CASSQDQGGSYNEQFF. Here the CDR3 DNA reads TGCGCCAGCAGCCAAGATCAGGGGGGCAGTTACAATGAGCAGTTCTTC.

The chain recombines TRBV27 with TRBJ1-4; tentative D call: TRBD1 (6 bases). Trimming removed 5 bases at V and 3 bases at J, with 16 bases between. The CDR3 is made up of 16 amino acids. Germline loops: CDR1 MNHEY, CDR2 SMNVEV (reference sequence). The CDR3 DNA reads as TGTGCCAGCAGTGCCGGACAGAGGGCGCCTAATGAAAAACTGTTTTTT. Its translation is CASSAGQRAPNEKLFF.

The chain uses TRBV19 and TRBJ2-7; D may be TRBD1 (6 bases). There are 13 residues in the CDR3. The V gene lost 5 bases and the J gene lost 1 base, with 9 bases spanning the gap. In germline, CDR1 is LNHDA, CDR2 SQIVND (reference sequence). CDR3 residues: CASSLQGSYEQYF. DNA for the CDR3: TGTGCCAGTAGTCTCCAGGGGTCCTACGAGCAGTACTTC.

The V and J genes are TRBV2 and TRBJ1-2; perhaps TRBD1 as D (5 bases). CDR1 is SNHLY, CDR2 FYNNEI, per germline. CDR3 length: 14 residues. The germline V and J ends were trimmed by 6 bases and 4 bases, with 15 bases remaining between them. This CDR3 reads CASSPAGKSYGYTF. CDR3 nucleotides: TGTGCCAGCAGCCCCGCAGGGAAGAGCTATGGCTACACCTTC.

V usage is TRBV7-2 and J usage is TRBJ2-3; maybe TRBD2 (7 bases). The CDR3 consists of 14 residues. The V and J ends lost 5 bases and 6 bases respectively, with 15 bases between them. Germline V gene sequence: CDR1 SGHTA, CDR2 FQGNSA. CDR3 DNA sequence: TGTGCCAGCAGCCTGGGGGGGGCGGGGGATACGCAGTATTTT. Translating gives CASSLGGAGDTQYF. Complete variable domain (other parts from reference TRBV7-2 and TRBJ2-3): GAGVSQSPSNKVTEKGKDVELRCDPISGHTALYWYRQSLGQGLEFLIYFQGNSAPDKSGLPSDRFSAERTGGSVSTLTIQRTQQEDSAVYLCASSLGGAGDTQYFGPGTRLTVL.

CDR3 in amino acids: CASKHQGVHQPQHF. CDR3 DNA sequence: TGTGCCAGCAAGCACCAGGGGGTCCACCAGCCCCAGCATTTT. The rearrangement joins TRBV19 to TRBJ1-5, with 7 bases that match TRBD1. This CDR3 is 14 amino acids long. V lost 9 bases and J lost 7; bases outside the gene matches: 12. Germline V gives CDR1 LNHDA, CDR2 SQIVND (reference sequence).

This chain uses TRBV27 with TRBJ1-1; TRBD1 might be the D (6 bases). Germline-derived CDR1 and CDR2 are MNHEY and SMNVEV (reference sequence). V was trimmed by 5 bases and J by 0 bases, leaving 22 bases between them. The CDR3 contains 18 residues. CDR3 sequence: CASSHSPDRGYVNTEAFF. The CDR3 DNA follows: TGTGCCAGCAGTCACTCCCCGGATAGGGGGTACGTGAACACTGAAGCTTTCTTT.

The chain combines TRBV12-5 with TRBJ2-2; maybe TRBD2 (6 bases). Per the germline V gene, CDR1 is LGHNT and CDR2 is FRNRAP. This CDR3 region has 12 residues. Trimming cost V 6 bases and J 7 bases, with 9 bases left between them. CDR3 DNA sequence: TGTGCTAGTGGCCGCGGGGTCGGGGAGCTGTTTTTT. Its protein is CASGRGVGELFF. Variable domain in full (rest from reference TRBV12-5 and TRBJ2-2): DARVTQTPRHKVTEMGQEVTMRCQPILGHNTVFWYRQTMMQGLELLAYFRNRAPLDDSGMPKDRFSAEMPDATLATLKIQPSEPRDSAVYFCASGRGVGELFFGEGSRLTVL.

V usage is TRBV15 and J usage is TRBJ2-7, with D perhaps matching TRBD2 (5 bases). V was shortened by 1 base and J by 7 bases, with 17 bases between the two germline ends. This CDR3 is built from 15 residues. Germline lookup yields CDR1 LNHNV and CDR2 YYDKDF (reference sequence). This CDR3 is CATSRAEEPTGEQYF. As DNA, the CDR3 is TGTGCCACCAGCAGAGCGGAGGAACCGACTGGGGAGCAGTACTTC. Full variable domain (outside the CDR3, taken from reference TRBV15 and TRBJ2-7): DAMVIQNPRYQVTQFGKPVTLSCSQTLNHNVMYWYQQKSSQAPKLLFHYYDKDFNNEADTPDNFQSRRPNTSFCFLDIRSPGLGDTAMYLCATSRAEEPTGEQYFGPGTRLTVT.

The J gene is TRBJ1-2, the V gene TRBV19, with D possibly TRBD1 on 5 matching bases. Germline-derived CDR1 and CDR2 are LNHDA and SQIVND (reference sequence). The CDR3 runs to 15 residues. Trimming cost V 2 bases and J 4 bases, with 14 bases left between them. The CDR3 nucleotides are TGTGCCAGTAGTATATCCCAGGGTGGAAGCTATGGCTACACCTTC. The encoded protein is CASSISQGGSYGYTF.

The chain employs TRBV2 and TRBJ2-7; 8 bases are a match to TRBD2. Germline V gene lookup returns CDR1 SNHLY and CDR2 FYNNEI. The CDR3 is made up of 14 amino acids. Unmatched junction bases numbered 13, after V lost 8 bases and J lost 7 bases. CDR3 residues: CASSGGGSSSEQYF. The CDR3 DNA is TGTGCCAGCTCAGGCGGGGGGAGCTCTTCGGAGCAGTACTTC.

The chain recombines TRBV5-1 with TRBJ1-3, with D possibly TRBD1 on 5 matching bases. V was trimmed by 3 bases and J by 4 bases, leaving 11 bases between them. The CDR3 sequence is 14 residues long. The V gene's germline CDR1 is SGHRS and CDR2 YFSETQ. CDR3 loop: CASSSGTPGNTIYF. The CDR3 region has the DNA TGCGCCAGCAGCTCCGGGACTCCCGGAAACACCATATATTTT.

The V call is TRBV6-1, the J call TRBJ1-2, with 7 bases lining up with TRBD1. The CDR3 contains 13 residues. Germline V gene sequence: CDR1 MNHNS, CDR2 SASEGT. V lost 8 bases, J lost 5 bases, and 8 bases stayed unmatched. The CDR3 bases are TGTGCCAGCGGCGGGACAGCGATATATGGCTACACCTTC. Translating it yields CASGGTAIYGYTF.

DNA for the CDR3: TGTGCCAGCACCGCTCAAGGACAGGGTGGCAATCAGCCCCAGCATTTT. Its translation: CASTAQGQGGNQPQHF. The rearrangement joins TRBV7-2 to TRBJ1-5; 8 bases map to TRBD1. The CDR3 contains 16 residues. In germline, CDR1 is SGHTA, CDR2 FQGNSA. Losses at the gene ends were 7 bases for V and 2 bases for J; bases not matched to a gene: 10.

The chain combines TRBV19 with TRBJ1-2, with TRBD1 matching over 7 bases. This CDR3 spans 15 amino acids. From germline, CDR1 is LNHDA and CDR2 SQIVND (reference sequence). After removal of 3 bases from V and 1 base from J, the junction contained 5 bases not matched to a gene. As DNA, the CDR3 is TGTGCCAGTAGTATTGGAGGACAGGATAACTATGGCTACACCTTC. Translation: CASSIGGQDNYGYTF.